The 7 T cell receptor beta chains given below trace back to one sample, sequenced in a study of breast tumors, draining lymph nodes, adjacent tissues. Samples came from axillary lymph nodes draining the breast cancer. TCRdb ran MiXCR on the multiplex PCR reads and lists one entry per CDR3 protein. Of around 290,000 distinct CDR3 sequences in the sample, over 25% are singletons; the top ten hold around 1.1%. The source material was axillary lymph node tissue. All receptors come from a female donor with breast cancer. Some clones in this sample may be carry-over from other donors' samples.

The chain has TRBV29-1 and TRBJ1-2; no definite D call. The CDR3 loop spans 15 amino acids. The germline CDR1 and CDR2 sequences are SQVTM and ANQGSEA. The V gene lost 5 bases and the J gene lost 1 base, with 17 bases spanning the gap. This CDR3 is CSVNSGVGVNYGYTF. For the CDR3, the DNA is TGCAGCGTTAACTCCGGGGTCGGGGTTAACTATGGCTACACCTTC.

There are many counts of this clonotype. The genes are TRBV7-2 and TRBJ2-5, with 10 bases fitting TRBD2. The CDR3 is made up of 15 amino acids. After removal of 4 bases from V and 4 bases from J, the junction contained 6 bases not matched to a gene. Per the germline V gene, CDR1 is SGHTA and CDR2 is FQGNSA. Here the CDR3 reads CASSSKRLAGETQYF. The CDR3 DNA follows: TGTGCCAGCAGCTCGAAAAGACTAGCGGGAGAGACCCAGTACTTC.

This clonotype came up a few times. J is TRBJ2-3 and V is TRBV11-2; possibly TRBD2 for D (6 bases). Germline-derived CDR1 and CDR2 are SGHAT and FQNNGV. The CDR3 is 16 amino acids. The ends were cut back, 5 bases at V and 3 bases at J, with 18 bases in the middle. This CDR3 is CASSDLRGRNTDTQYF. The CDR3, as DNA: TGTGCCAGCAGCGACCTTCGGGGGAGGAATACAGATACGCAGTATTTT. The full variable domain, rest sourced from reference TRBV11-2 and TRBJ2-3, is EAGVAQSPRYKIIEKRQSVAFWCNPISGHATLYWYQQILGQGPKLLIQFQNNGVVDDSQLPKDRFSAERLKGVDSTLKIQPAKLEDSAVYLCASSDLRGRNTDTQYFGPGTRLTVL.

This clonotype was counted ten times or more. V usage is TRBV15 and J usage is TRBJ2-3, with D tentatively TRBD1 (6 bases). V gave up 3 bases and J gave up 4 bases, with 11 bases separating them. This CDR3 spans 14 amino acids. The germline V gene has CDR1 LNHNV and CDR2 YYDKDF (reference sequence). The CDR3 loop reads CATSRIQGADTQYF. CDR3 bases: TGTGCCACCAGCAGGATACAGGGTGCAGATACGCAGTATTTT.

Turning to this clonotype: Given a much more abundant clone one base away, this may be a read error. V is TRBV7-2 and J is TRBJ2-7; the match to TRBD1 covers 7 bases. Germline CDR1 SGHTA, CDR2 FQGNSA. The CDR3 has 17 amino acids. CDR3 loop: CAGSSDRVKPLSYEQYF. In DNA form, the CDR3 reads TGCGCCGGCAGCTCCGACAGGGTAAAGCCACTCTCCTACGAGCAGTACTTC.

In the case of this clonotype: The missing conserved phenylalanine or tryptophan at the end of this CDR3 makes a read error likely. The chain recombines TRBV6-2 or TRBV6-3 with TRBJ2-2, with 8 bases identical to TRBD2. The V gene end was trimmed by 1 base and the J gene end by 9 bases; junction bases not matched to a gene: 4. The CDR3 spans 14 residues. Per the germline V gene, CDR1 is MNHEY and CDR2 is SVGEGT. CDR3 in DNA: TGTGCCAGCAGTTACTTGACTAGCGCCAGGGAGCTGTTTCTT. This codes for CASSYLTSARELFL.

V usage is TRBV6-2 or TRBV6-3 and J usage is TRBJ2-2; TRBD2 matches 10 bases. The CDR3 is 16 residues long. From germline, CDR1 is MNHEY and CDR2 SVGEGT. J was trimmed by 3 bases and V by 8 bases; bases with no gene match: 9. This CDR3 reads CASGPSGRVDTGELFF. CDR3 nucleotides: TGTGCCAGCGGGCCCAGCGGGAGGGTCGACACCGGGGAGCTGTTTTTT.